One TCR beta chain is described in this entry. The data derive from a study of blood T cell repertoires in COVID-19. Study overall: Sources were T cells, B-cell-depleted T cells, or PBMCs; the material itself was cDNA or gDNA.

V lost 3 bases and J lost 4, with 5 bases in between. CDR1 is SGHTA and CDR2 is FQGNSA in the germline V gene. CDR3 length: 12 amino acids. Clones were read by immunoSEQ multiplex PCR, and TCRdb kept only the in-frame ones, dropping some. The table lists 290,000 or so clones, around nine tenths of them singletons, with 1% to 1.5% in the top ten. The sequenced sample consisted of peripheral blood. This receptor was identified in a man aged 70-80 years with acute or convalescent COVID-19. The chain has TRBV7-2 and TRBJ2-3, with unresolved D. The CDR3 loop reads CASSFRPDTQYF. The DNA of the CDR3 is TGTGCCAGCAGCTTCAGGCCAGATACGCAGTATTTT.